Each of the 14 T cell receptor beta chains below was sequenced from the same sample in a study of identical twins. MiXCR, applied by TCRdb to the 5' RACE reads, yields one record per CDR3 protein. Among over 550,000 distinct CDR3 sequences, about 7% were seen once, and the ten largest hold about 1.5%. The data also belong to a second study, concerning yellow fever vaccine responses in identical twins.

Sequencing was performed on PBMCs. The receptors shown here come from a woman under 30 in good health.

V and J are TRBV12-3 or TRBV12-4 and TRBJ2-1; the D is unclear. V was trimmed by 4 bases and J by 5 bases, leaving 9 bases between them. The CDR3 is 13 amino acids. The CDR3 bases are TGTGCCAGCAGTTACGACCGAAACAATGAGCAGTTCTTC. This gives the protein CASSYDRNNEQFF.

This clonotype has more than one count but fewer than ten. The chain recombines TRBV7-8 with TRBJ2-1; 7 nucleotides line up with TRBD2. Germline V lookup: CDR1 SGHVS, CDR2 FQNEAQ. The V gene end was trimmed by 5 bases and the J gene end by 9 bases; junction bases not matched to a gene: 13. CDR3 length equals 15 residues. The CDR3 protein is CASSATRTRAGEQFF. The CDR3 nucleotides are TGTGCCAGCAGCGCGACACGGACTAGAGCCGGTGAGCAGTTCTTC.

This clonotype was found a few times. The chain recombines TRBV6-2 or TRBV6-3 with TRBJ2-3; weak D call: TRBD1 (6 bases). CDR1 is MNHEY, CDR2 SVGEGT, per germline. Trimming shortened V by 2 bases and J by 2 bases, and 23 bases separated the two germline ends. The CDR3 consists of 19 residues. The CDR3 DNA sequence: TGTGCCAGCAGTTACCCTTCGTCCGGGACAACATCAAACACAGATACGCAGTATTTT. Residues: CASSYPSSGTTSNTDTQYF.

This clonotype was detected a few times. Compared with germline, one end of the junction differs, possibly owing to a read error. CDR3 loop: CAGAWTGVVNIQYF. CDR3 DNA: TGCGCCGGAGCCTGGACAGGGGTTGTGAACATTCAGTACTTC. The rearrangement uses TRBV7-9 and TRBJ2-4, with 9 positions matching TRBD1. This CDR3 comprises 14 residues. Germline loops: CDR1 SEHNR, CDR2 FQNEAQ (reference sequence).

CDR3 in DNA: TGTGCCAGCAGCTCTTGGGCGACTAGCGGGTCGCAAGAGACCCAGTACTTC. This sequence encodes CASSSWATSGSQETQYF. The rearrangement uses TRBV28 and TRBJ2-5, with TRBD2 matching over 10 bases. Germline V gene data show CDR1 as MDHEN and CDR2 as SYDVKM. V lost 6 bases and J lost 2; bases outside the gene matches: 12. The CDR3 consists of 17 residues.

At least ten counts were recorded for this clonotype. The rearrangement joins TRBV28 to TRBJ2-3, with 13 positions matching TRBD2. CDR1 and CDR2 from the germline V gene are MDHEN and SYDVKM. The CDR3 has 16 residues. The V segment lost 4 bases and the J segment 7 bases; nucleotides outside the gene matches: 8. The CDR3 loop reads CASSSGTSGDSNTQYF. CDR3 DNA: TGTGCCAGCAGTTCCGGGACTAGCGGGGACTCTAATACGCAGTATTTT.

The CDR3 coding sequence is TGTGCCATCAACCTAAGACAGGGGGGCACAGATACGCAGTATTTT. Protein: CAINLRQGGTDTQYF. The chain joins TRBV10-3 to TRBJ2-3; TRBD1 matches at 9 bases. This CDR3 has 15 amino acids. Per germline, CDR1 ENHRY and CDR2 SYGVKD. V was clipped by 7 bases and J by 1 base; unmatched bases: 6.

This clonotype was detected only a few times. CDR3 DNA sequence: TGCGCCAGCAGCCGAGACAGGATGATCTCTGGGGCCAACGTCCTGACTTTC. It codes for CASSRDRMISGANVLTF. The gene calls are TRBV5-1 and TRBJ2-6; a possible D gene is TRBD1 (6 bases). Per the germline V gene, CDR1 is SGHRS and CDR2 is YFSETQ. The CDR3 covers 17 residues. V was cut by 4 bases and J by 0 bases, with 14 bases left in between.

This clonotype appeared many times. This chain joins TRBV10-3 and TRBJ1-2, with TRBD1 identical over 9 bases. The J segment lost 7 bases and the V segment lost 3 bases, leaving 9 bases of the junction unmatched. The CDR3 contains 15 residues. CDR1 and CDR2 (germline): ENHRY, SYGVKD. CDR3 loop: CAISDLTGGMGGYTF. The CDR3 DNA is TGTGCCATCAGTGACCTGACAGGGGGAATGGGTGGCTACACCTTC.

The rearrangement joins TRBV5-1 to TRBJ2-2; 7 bases map to TRBD2. Per germline, CDR1 SGHRS and CDR2 YFSETQ. V shed 4 bases and J 4 bases; nucleotides not matched to a gene: 10. The length of the CDR3 is 16 residues. The DNA for the CDR3 is TGCGCCAGCAGCCCCCCCCAGCGGGACGGCACCGGGGAGCTGTTTTTT. It specifies CASSPPQRDGTGELFF.

This clonotype showed up just a few times. V usage is TRBV27 and J usage is TRBJ1-6; 12 bases match TRBD1. The V segment lost 4 bases and the J segment 6 bases; nucleotides outside the gene matches: 10. Per the germline V gene, CDR1 is MNHEY and CDR2 is SMNVEV (reference sequence). CDR3 length equals 18 residues. This CDR3 is CASSSYPPGQGANSPLHF. The CDR3 DNA reads as TGTGCCAGCAGTTCCTATCCTCCGGGACAGGGGGCTAATTCACCCCTCCACTTT.

Many counts were recorded for this clonotype. V is TRBV7-9 and J is TRBJ1-1, with D possibly TRBD1 on 5 matching bases. The V end lost 5 bases, the J end lost 1 base, and 14 bases lay between the germline ends. This CDR3 region has 15 residues. Germline V gene lookup returns CDR1 SEHNR and CDR2 FQNEAQ (reference sequence). The CDR3: CASSASGTSNTEAFF. DNA of the CDR3: TGTGCCAGCAGCGCTTCCGGGACCTCGAACACTGAAGCTTTCTTT.

V is TRBV28 and J is TRBJ2-2; TRBD1 is a possible D gene (6 bases). Germline loops: CDR1 MDHEN, CDR2 SYDVKM. The CDR3 totals 14 residues. Trimming shortened V by 8 bases and J by 2 bases, and 12 bases separated the two germline ends. CDR3 nucleotide sequence: TGTGCCAGCTGTCGGGACACTAACACCGGGGAGCTGTTTTTT. It specifies CASCRDTNTGELFF.

This clonotype was seen repeatedly, ten times or more. The chain uses TRBV20-1 and TRBJ2-1; 11 bases align to TRBD2. V was clipped by 4 bases and J by 4 bases; unmatched bases: 9. This CDR3 has 16 amino acids. Germline V CDR1 and CDR2: DFQATT, SNEGSKA (reference sequence). CDR3: CSATRTVAGGYNEQFF. The CDR3 DNA sequence: TGCAGTGCTACGAGAACGGTAGCGGGAGGGTACAATGAGCAGTTCTTC.